The next 28 T cell receptor beta chains were all read from a single sample in a study of blood T cells in healthy people across ages. PCR was performed a second time for roughly 6 to 12 cycles using a sample-barcoded 5' primer and a J-beta primer mix. TCRdb independently ran MiXCR on the 5' RACE reads; one entry per CDR3 protein. The table has over 1,500,000 distinct CDR3 sequences, roughly two fifths seen once; the top ten hold around 23%. The sequenced sample consisted of blood. These receptors originate from a human donor in good health.

This clonotype was found once. The J gene is TRBJ2-7, the V gene TRBV18, with no clear D. This CDR3 comprises 14 residues. Trimming took 1 base from V and 3 from J, leaving 10 bases between them. Germline V CDR1 and CDR2: KGHSH, LQKENI. CDR3 DNA: TGTGCCAGCTCACCACTCACCGAAAGCTACGAGCAGTACTTC. It specifies CASSPLTESYEQYF.

This chain connects TRBV6-1 to TRBJ2-7; perhaps TRBD2 as D (6 bases). The V gene's germline CDR1 is MNHNS and CDR2 SASEGT. Deletions cut 8 bases from V and 3 bases from J, with 14 bases between. CDR3 length: 13 residues. CDR3 sequence reads: CASGRDSGYEQYF. CDR3 nucleotide sequence: TGTGCCAGCGGACGGGACTCCGGCTACGAGCAGTACTTC.

This chain joins TRBV2 and TRBJ2-1; 10 bases fit TRBD2. CDR3 size: 15 residues. CDR1 is SNHLY and CDR2 is FYNNEI in the germline V gene. Trimming took 5 bases from V and 6 from J; bases not matched to a gene: 7. The CDR3 is CASSIDRLAGNEQFF. The CDR3 bases are TGTGCCAGCAGTATCGACCGACTAGCGGGCAATGAGCAGTTCTTC. The full variable domain, completed using reference TRBV2 and TRBJ2-1, is EPEVTQTPSHQVTQMGQEVILRCVPISNHLYFYWYRQILGQKVEFLVSFYNNEISEKSEIFDDQFSVERPDGSNFTLKIRSTKLEDSAMYFCASSIDRLAGNEQFFGPGTRLTVL.

This clonotype was counted only a few times. This sequence joins TRBV29-1 and TRBJ2-3; TRBD1 is a possible D gene (5 bases). CDR1 and CDR2 from the germline V gene are SQVTM and ANQGSEA. The ends were cut back, 7 bases at V and 2 bases at J, with 19 bases in the middle. This CDR3 region has 15 residues. As DNA, the CDR3 is TGCAGCGCCCAGGGTGGGCCCGAAGACACAGATACGCAGTATTTT. It is translated as CSAQGGPEDTDTQYF.

This clonotype was seen only a few times. The J gene is TRBJ1-2, the V gene TRBV7-8; TRBD1 matches 10 bases. The CDR3 has 16 amino acids. The germline CDR1 and CDR2 sequences are SGHVS and FQNEAQ. Trimming cost V 3 bases and J 0 bases; bases outside gene matches: 4. The CDR3 region is CASSFRQGAANYGYTF. In DNA, the CDR3 is TGTGCCAGCAGCTTCAGACAGGGGGCGGCTAACTATGGCTACACCTTC.

The chain uses TRBV29-1 and TRBJ1-1; D call uncertain. From germline, CDR1 is SQVTM and CDR2 ANQGSEA. This CDR3 spans 11 amino acids. Trimming stripped 7 bases from V and 0 bases from J, with 6 bases between. The CDR3 sequence: CSAEMNTEAFF. CDR3 nucleotides: TGCAGCGCTGAGATGAACACTGAAGCTTTCTTT.

This chain joins TRBV5-5 and TRBJ1-5; TRBD1 might be the D (6 bases). V lost 4 bases, J lost 3 bases, and 14 bases lay in between. The germline CDR1 and CDR2 sequences are SGHKS and YYEKEE (reference sequence). This CDR3 contains 15 residues. The CDR3 protein is CASSRQERDNQPQHF. DNA for the CDR3: TGTGCCAGCAGCCGACAGGAGAGGGACAATCAGCCCCAGCATTTT.

The chain has TRBV7-2 and TRBJ2-5, with D possibly TRBD1 on 6 matching bases. The CDR3 runs to 15 residues. Trimming shortened V by 5 bases and J by 5 bases, and 18 bases separated the two germline ends. Germline values: CDR1 SGHTA, CDR2 FQGNSA. For the CDR3, the DNA is TGTGCCAGCAGCGAATATTTGGGGGCCGGGGAGACCCAGTACTTC. It is translated as CASSEYLGAGETQYF.

Only a few counts were recorded for this clonotype. This chain uses TRBV2 with TRBJ2-4, with TRBD1 as a possible D gene (6 bases). Germline-derived CDR1 and CDR2 are SNHLY and FYNNEI. V was shortened by 8 bases and J by 6 bases, with 11 bases between the two germline ends. The CDR3 runs to 12 residues. CDR3 coding DNA: TGTGCCAGCCGGACAGCCTTAAACATTCAGTACTTC. Translation gives CASRTALNIQYF.

The sample holds many counts of this clonotype. The V gene is TRBV28, the J gene TRBJ2-7, with D possibly TRBD2 on 5 matching bases. The germline V gene has CDR1 MDHEN and CDR2 SYDVKM. The V gene lost 6 bases and the J gene lost 10 bases, with 19 bases spanning the gap. The CDR3 spans 13 residues. The CDR3 loop is CASRVTTGFPQYF. In nucleotides, the CDR3 is TGTGCCAGCAGGGTGACAACGGGGTTCCCCCAGTACTTC.

This chain uses TRBV7-3 with TRBJ2-6; unclear D gene. Germline values: CDR1 SGHTA, CDR2 FQGTGA. This CDR3 contains 15 residues. Trimming pared 5 bases from V and 4 bases from J, leaving 12 bases between. The CDR3 is CASSPPASGANVLTF. CDR3 DNA sequence: TGTGCCAGCAGCCCACCCGCCTCCGGGGCCAACGTCCTGACTTTC.

The V call is TRBV10-3, the J call TRBJ2-7; 7 bases map to TRBD1. The CDR3 consists of 15 residues. Trimming removed 2 bases from V and 0 bases from J; junction bases left unmatched: 4. In germline, CDR1 is ENHRY, CDR2 SYGVKD. Here the CDR3 DNA reads TGTGCCATCAGTGAGCGGGACAGCAGCTCCTACGAGCAGTACTTC. This translates into CAISERDSSSYEQYF.

This clonotype was seen more than once but under ten times. V is TRBV4-3 and J is TRBJ2-7, with D tentatively TRBD2 (5 bases). The V gene lost 1 base and the J gene lost 1 base, with 11 bases spanning the gap. The CDR3 has 15 residues. Germline lookup yields CDR1 LGHNA and CDR2 YSLEER. CDR3: CASSQGVAGSYEQYF. Here the CDR3 DNA reads TGCGCCAGCAGCCAAGGAGTGGCGGGTTCCTACGAGCAGTACTTC.

This chain links TRBV18 with TRBJ1-3; unclear D gene. This CDR3 is 16 amino acids long. The V end was cut by 3 bases, the J end by 2 bases, with 14 bases between. Looked up from germline, CDR1 is KGHSH and CDR2 is LQKENI. DNA of the CDR3: TGTGCCAGCTCACCTACCTCGGGTTATCCTGGAAACACCATATATTTT. Its protein is CASSPTSGYPGNTIYF.

This clonotype was observed a handful of times. J is TRBJ2-7 and V is TRBV9, with TRBD1 matching over 10 bases. This CDR3 is built from 16 residues. The J segment lost 5 bases and the V segment lost 3 bases, leaving 11 bases of the junction unmatched. CDR1 is SGDLS and CDR2 is YYNGEE in the germline V gene. The CDR3 here is CASSGAADRGPHEQYF. In DNA form, the CDR3 reads TGTGCCAGCAGCGGAGCTGCCGACAGGGGGCCCCACGAGCAGTACTTC.

This chain uses TRBV28 with TRBJ2-7; D is possibly TRBD2 (6 bases). The assigned J gene may be wrong: the sequence end matches TRBJ2-5 better. Germline assignment: CDR1 MDHEN and CDR2 SYDVKM. This CDR3 contains 15 residues. The CDR3 nucleotides are TGTGCCAGCAAGGCTTTTTTGGGAGGACGGGAGACCCAGTACTTC. Translated: CASKAFLGGRETQYF.

The CDR3 loop reads CASSLKVPWRKLFF. CDR3 nucleotide sequence: TGTGCCAGCAGTTTAAAGGTCCCCTGGCGAAAACTGTTTTTT. V gene TRBV12-3 or TRBV12-4 combines with J gene TRBJ1-4; D is undetermined. V lost 2 bases to trimming and J lost 10 bases, with 14 bases between them. The CDR3 is 14 residues long.

This chain joins TRBV24-1 and TRBJ2-1, with D possibly TRBD1 on 5 matching bases. CDR1 is KGHDR, CDR2 SFDVKD, per germline. Trimming stripped 9 bases from V and 5 bases from J, with 7 bases between. This CDR3 has 11 residues. The CDR3 DNA sequence: TGTGCCACCTCAGGGAACAATGAGCAGTTCTTC. Translated, it gives CATSGNNEQFF.

The chain joins TRBV10-3 to TRBJ2-1, with D possibly matching TRBD1 (6 bases). CDR3 length: 15 amino acids. V was shortened by 2 bases and J by 5 bases, with 13 bases between the two germline ends. The V gene's germline CDR1 is ENHRY and CDR2 SYGVKD. CDR3 DNA sequence: TGTGCCATCAGTGAGGGTTGGACAGCAAACAATGAGCAGTTCTTC. Translated: CAISEGWTANNEQFF.

This clonotype was recorded once. Without the conserved terminal phenylalanine or tryptophan, this CDR3 likely stems from a read error. The CDR3 loop is CASSHDSTDTQYS. In DNA, the CDR3 is TGTGCCAGCAGCCATGACAGCACAGATACGCAGTATTCT. The chain recombines TRBV12-3 or TRBV12-4 with TRBJ2-3; D uncertain. The CDR3 totals 13 residues. Trimming cost V 6 bases and J 0 bases, with 7 bases left between them.

The chain links TRBV12-3 or TRBV12-4 to TRBJ2-1; 8 positions agree with TRBD2. The V segment lost 0 bases and the J segment 8 bases; nucleotides outside the gene matches: 9. The CDR3 loop spans 16 amino acids. The chain's CDR3 is CASSLAHSGGSDEQFF. The CDR3 coding sequence is TGTGCCAGCAGTTTAGCGCACAGCGGGGGTAGCGATGAGCAGTTCTTC.

This clonotype has more than one count but fewer than ten. The rearrangement uses TRBV27 and TRBJ2-1; weak D call: TRBD2 (5 bases). Between the trimmed V and J ends, which lost 2 bases and 5 bases, there was a span of 10 bases. There are 14 residues in the CDR3. Germline values: CDR1 MNHEY, CDR2 SMNVEV (reference sequence). CDR3 sequence (DNA): TGTGCCAGCAGTTTAGGACTGCCTAACAATGAGCAGTTCTTC. Translated: CASSLGLPNNEQFF.

This clonotype was found a few times. This sequence joins TRBV12-3 or TRBV12-4 and TRBJ2-3, with D maybe TRBD2 (6 bases). CDR3 length: 13 residues. Trimming took off 6 bases at V and 1 base at J, with 8 bases between the two ends. The CDR3 loop is CASRRLGTDTQYF. For the CDR3, the DNA is TGTGCCAGCAGACGACTAGGCACAGATACGCAGTATTTT.

Remarks on this clonotype: At one end the junction does not follow the germline gene, possibly because of a read error. The chain links TRBV20-1 to TRBJ2-3; 7 bases are a match to TRBD1. The CDR3 extends over 17 amino acids. The germline gives CDR1 DFQATT, CDR2 SNEGSKA (reference sequence). This CDR3 reads CSAPALPRDSYTDAQYF. CDR3 nucleotides: TGCAGTGCTCCCGCCCTTCCCCGGGACAGTTACACAGATGCGCAGTATTTT.

The chain uses TRBV12-3 or TRBV12-4 and TRBJ1-2; 7 nucleotides align to TRBD1. V gave up 1 base and J gave up 3 bases; unmatched junction bases: 5. The CDR3 sequence is 15 residues long. As DNA, the CDR3 is TGTGCCAGCAGTTTAGGAGGGGGCGCTCACTATGGCTACACCTTC. It is translated as CASSLGGGAHYGYTF.

This clonotype was observed a handful of times. The gene calls are TRBV6-5 and TRBJ2-7; 13 bases align to TRBD2. Germline V gene lookup returns CDR1 MNHEY and CDR2 SVGAGI. V was clipped by 6 bases and J by 5 bases; unmatched bases: 7. The CDR3 contains 15 residues. CDR3 region: CASRRLAGGEHEQYF. In nucleotides, the CDR3 is TGTGCCAGCAGGAGACTAGCGGGGGGCGAACACGAGCAGTACTTC.

V is TRBV13 and J is TRBJ2-1; no clear D gene. Germline loops: CDR1 PRHDT, CDR2 FYEKMQ (reference sequence). The CDR3 is made up of 12 amino acids. V was pared by 5 bases and J by 10 bases, with 12 bases between. This CDR3 is CASSPFVDEQFF. In nucleotides, the CDR3 is TGTGCCAGCAGCCCCTTTGTAGACGAGCAGTTCTTC.

V gene TRBV10-3 combines with J gene TRBJ2-7; 11 bases align to TRBD1. Germline CDR1 is ENHRY and CDR2 is SYGVKD. After removal of 4 bases from V and 5 bases from J, the junction contained 4 bases not matched to a gene. CDR3 length equals 14 residues. This CDR3 is CAISGGTGGNEQYF. The CDR3 nucleotides read TGTGCCATCAGTGGTGGGACAGGGGGAAACGAGCAGTACTTC.